This T cell receptor (beta chain) is from a study of blood T cell repertoires in COVID-19. Across the whole study: The study drew acute and convalescent COVID-19 samples from the United States, Italy and Spain.

This clone appeared a few times. Generated by immunoSEQ multiplex PCR, the TCRdb table keeps only in-frame clones and is missing some. The sample shows under 300,000 clones, 87% of them seen only once. The germline CDR1 and CDR2 sequences are LNHDA and SQIVND (reference sequence). V lost 0 bases and J lost 4, with 13 bases in between. The CDR3 runs to 16 residues. The specimen was PBMCs or T cells enriched from blood (not recorded which). The sequence derives from a young woman with acute COVID-19. V is TRBV19 and J is TRBJ2-1, with D tentatively TRBD1 (6 bases). CDR3 amino acids: CASSIDYREPYNEQFF. The CDR3 region has the DNA TGTGCCAGTAGTATAGATTACAGGGAACCTTACAATGAGCAGTTCTTC. The whole variable domain, filled in from reference TRBV19 and TRBJ2-1, reads DGGITQSPKYLFRKEGQNVTLSCEQNLNHDAMYWYRQDPGQGLRLIYYSQIVNDFQKGDIAEGYSVSREKKESFPLTVTSAQKNPTAFYLCASSIDYREPYNEQFFGPGTRLTVL.